Listed below are T cell receptor beta chains from one sample, sequenced in a study of graft-versus-host responses after intestinal transplantation. Sequenced by immunoSEQ multiplex PCR; TCRdb stores in-frame clones only, minus some. Here the sample spans about 6,700 clones, about 89% being singletons. Sequencing was performed on PBMCs, taken around 82 days after transplant. These receptors were obtained from a human patient who received an intestinal transplant, so some T cells may come from the graft donor. Both conserved end residues are part of each CDR3. A D gene is named only where the DNA matches it firmly. Size is omitted from some rows. Given values are once, few, many or a class for expanded clones.

TGTGCCAGTAGGGGTAATGAAAAACTGTTTTTT	CASRGNEKLFF	TRBV19	-	TRBJ1-4	-
TGTGCCAGCAGTCTCCCATCCATCTCCTACGAGCAGTACTTC	CASSLPSISYEQYF	TRBV28	-	TRBJ2-7	-
TGTGCCAGCAGCTTAGGGTCTTACAATGAGCAGTTCTTC	CASSLGSYNEQFF	TRBV7-8	-	TRBJ2-1	-
TGTGCCAGCAGCTTAAGCGGGGGCCTTCCGGGGGAGACCCAGTACTTC	CASSLSGGLPGETQYF	TRBV11-2	-	TRBJ2-5	TRBD2
TGTGCCAGCAGCTTGGTGGCCAGCGGGGGAGTTACAGATACGCAGTATTTT	CASSLVASGGVTDTQYF	TRBV5-4	-	TRBJ2-3	TRBD2
TGTGCCAGCAGTGACAGGGAAAATCAGCCCCAGCATTTT	CASSDRENQPQHF	TRBV6-1	-	TRBJ1-5	-
TGTGCCAGCAGCTTAGAAGACACAGCCACAGATACGCAGTATTTT	CASSLEDTATDTQYF	TRBV7-9	-	TRBJ2-3	-
TGTGCCAGCAGCCTAGGTGCCGGGGGGGGTTACAATGAGCAGTTCTTC	CASSLGAGGGYNEQFF	TRBV11-2	-	TRBJ2-1	TRBD2
TGTGCCAGCAGCCCGATAGGGGTCGAAGAGACCCAGTACTTC	CASSPIGVEETQYF	TRBV9	-	TRBJ2-5	-
TGTGCCAGTAGTATAGGACACGGTAATCAGCCCCAGCATTTT	CASSIGHGNQPQHF	TRBV19	-	TRBJ1-5	-
TGCAGCGTTGTCCGGGCGGGTAATGAGCAGTTCTTC	CSVVRAGNEQFF	TRBV29-1	-	TRBJ2-1	-
TGTGCCAGCAGCTTCCGACCGTACCAAGAGACCCAGTACTTC	CASSFRPYQETQYF	TRBV5-8	-	TRBJ2-5	-
TGTGCCATCAGGACCGGGACAGGGGCTTCCTACGAGCAGTACTTC	CAIRTGTGASYEQYF	TRBV10-3	few	TRBJ2-7	TRBD1
TGTGCCAGCAGCGTACTGCGAACCGGGGAGCTGTTTTTT	CASSVLRTGELFF	TRBV9	-	TRBJ2-2	-
TGTGCCAGCAGCTTGGGCCAGGGAGAGGTTGAGCAGTTCTTC	CASSLGQGEVEQFF	TRBV7-2	-	TRBJ2-1	-
TGTGCCAGCAGTTACAGGGCAGGGGGAGTAGCTTTCTTT	CASSYRAGGVAFF	TRBV6-5	-	TRBJ1-1	TRBD1
TGTGCCAGCAGCTGTCGCAGCTCCTACGAGCAGTACTTC	CASSCRSSYEQYF	TRBV7-3	few	TRBJ2-7	-
TGTGCCAGCAGCTCCGGGACAGGGGTTACAGATACGCAGTATTTT	CASSSGTGVTDTQYF	TRBV5-4	once	TRBJ2-3	TRBD1
TGTGCCAGCAACCCTCAAACCCAGGGACTGGGTATGCGAATATATGAAGCTTTCTTT	CASNPQTQGLGMRIYEAFF	TRBV28	-	TRBJ1-1	-
TGCGCCAGCAGCTGGGGGGACAGTAGCACAGATACGCAGTATTTT	CASSWGDSSTDTQYF	TRBV5-1	-	TRBJ2-3	-
TGTGCCAGCAGCTTTATGGCCGGGGAGCTGTTTTTT	CASSFMAGELFF	TRBV11-2	-	TRBJ2-2	-
TGTGCCAGCAGCCCAGGGCGGAACTATGGCTACACCTTC	CASSPGRNYGYTF	TRBV7-9	-	TRBJ1-2	-
TGTGCCAGCAGCACCCACCGGGACACCTATCAGCCCCAGCATTTT	CASSTHRDTYQPQHF	TRBV7-8	-	TRBJ1-5	-
TGTGCCAGCAGTTTACGGGGGGTTGTTGGGACAGGGGGCCGCTATGGCTACACCTTC	CASSLRGVVGTGGRYGYTF	TRBV27	-	TRBJ1-2	TRBD1
TGTGCCAGCAGTCGGAGGGGGGGACAGGGGAGAGAGACCCAGTACTTC	CASSRRGGQGRETQYF	TRBV27	-	TRBJ2-5	TRBD1
TGTGCCAGCAGCCAAATTGGGCGGAGGACTAGCGTTGTCACCGGGGAGCTGTTTTTT	CASSQIGRRTSVVTGELFF	TRBV4-2	-	TRBJ2-2	TRBD2
TGTGCCAGCAGTTTCCCAATGACAGGGACCTACGAGCAGTACTTC	CASSFPMTGTYEQYF	TRBV28	-	TRBJ2-7	TRBD1
TGTGCCAGCAGGGAGGACGCAGAGACCCAGTACTTC	CASREDAETQYF	TRBV28	-	TRBJ2-5	-
TGTGCCTGGAGTGGGGACAGTCGGACCGGGGAGCTGTTTTTT	CAWSGDSRTGELFF	TRBV30	-	TRBJ2-2	TRBD1
TGCGCCAGCAGCTTCGAAGGGGGCGCATATGGCTACACCTTC	CASSFEGGAYGYTF	TRBV5-1	-	TRBJ1-2	TRBD1
TGTGCCAGCAGCGTAGCAAATGATGGGATTTCAGCCCTCCACTTT	CASSVANDGISALHF	TRBV9	-	TRBJ1-6	-